This TCR beta chain was obtained from a study of T cells after yellow fever vaccination. Study observations and caveats: The study re-detected most primary-vaccination clones after the booster (under 97% CD4, approximately 88% CD8). The presence of abundant clonotypes contaminating from the bulk population was possible in FACS-sorted repertoires.

This clonotype showed up many times. The antigen remains unidentified. Template switching with 5'RACE generated the TCR cDNA and added a universal primer site and UMIs. One entry per CDR3 protein results from TCRdb running MiXCR on the 5' RACE reads. This table has under 500,000 distinct CDR3 sequences, about 17% appearing once. Germline V lookup: CDR1 MNHEY, CDR2 SMNVEV (reference sequence). V lost 7 bases, J lost 2 bases, and 10 bases lay in between. The CDR3 covers 13 residues. The chain joins TRBV27 to TRBJ2-3; no definite D call. The TCR was taken from a man between 18 and 35 years old who received the YFV17D yellow fever vaccine. Sequences were derived from PBMCs, sampled before the yellow fever booster vaccination. The CDR3 here is CASMRGFTDTQYF. Here the CDR3 DNA reads TGTGCCAGCATGCGTGGTTTCACAGATACGCAGTATTTT.